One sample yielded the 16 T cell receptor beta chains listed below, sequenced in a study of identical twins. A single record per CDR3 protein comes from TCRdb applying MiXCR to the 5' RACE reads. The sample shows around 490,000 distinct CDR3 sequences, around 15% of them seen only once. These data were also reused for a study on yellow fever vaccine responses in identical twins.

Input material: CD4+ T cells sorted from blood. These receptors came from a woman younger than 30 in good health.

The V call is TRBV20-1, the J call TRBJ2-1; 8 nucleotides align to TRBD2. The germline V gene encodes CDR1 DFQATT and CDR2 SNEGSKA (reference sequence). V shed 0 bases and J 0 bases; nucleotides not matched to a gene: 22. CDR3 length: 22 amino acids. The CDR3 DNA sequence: TGCAGTGCTAGAGATCTGCGCATAGGGTCTAGCGGGTGGAACAGCTCCTACAATGAGCAGTTCTTC. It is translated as CSARDLRIGSSGWNSSYNEQFF.

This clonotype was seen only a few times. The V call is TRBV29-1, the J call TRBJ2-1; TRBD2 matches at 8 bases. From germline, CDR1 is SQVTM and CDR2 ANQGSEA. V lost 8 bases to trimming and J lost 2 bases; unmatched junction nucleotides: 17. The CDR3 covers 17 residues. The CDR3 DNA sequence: TGCAGCTCCCACGGGGGGGGCAGGGGAATTGCCTACAATGAGCAGTTCTTC. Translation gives CSSHGGGRGIAYNEQFF.

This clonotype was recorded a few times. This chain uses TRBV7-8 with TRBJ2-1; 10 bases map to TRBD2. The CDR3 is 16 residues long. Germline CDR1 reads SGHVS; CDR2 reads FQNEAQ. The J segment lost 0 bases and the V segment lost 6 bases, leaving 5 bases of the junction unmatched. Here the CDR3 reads CASRRSGGSSYNEQFF. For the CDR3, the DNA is TGTGCCAGCAGACGTAGCGGGGGGAGCTCCTACAATGAGCAGTTCTTC.

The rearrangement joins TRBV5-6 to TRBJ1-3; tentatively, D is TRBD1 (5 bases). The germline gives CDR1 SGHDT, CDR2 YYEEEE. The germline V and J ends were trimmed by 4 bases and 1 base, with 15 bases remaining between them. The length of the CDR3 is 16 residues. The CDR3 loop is CASSGDGTLSGNTIYF. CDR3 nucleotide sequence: TGTGCCAGCAGCGGGGATGGGACTCTTTCTGGAAACACCATATATTTT.

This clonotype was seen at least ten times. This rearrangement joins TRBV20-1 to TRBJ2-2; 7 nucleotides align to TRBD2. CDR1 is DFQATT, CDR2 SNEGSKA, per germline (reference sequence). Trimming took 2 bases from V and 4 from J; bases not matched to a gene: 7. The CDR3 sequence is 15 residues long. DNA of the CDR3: TGCAGTGCTAGACCTAGCGGCCGTGGCACCGGGGAGCTGTTTTTT. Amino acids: CSARPSGRGTGELFF.

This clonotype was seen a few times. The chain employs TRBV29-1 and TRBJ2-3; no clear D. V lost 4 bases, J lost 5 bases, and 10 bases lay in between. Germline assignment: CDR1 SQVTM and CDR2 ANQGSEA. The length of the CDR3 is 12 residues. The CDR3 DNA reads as TGCAGCGTTGGGCCAGATCGAGATACGCAGTATTTT. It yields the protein CSVGPDRDTQYF.

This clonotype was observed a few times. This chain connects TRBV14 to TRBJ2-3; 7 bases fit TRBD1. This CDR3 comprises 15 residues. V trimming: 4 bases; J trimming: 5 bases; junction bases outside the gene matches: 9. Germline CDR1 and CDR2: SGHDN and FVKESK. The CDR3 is CASSPTGPWGDTQYF. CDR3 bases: TGTGCCAGCAGCCCGACAGGGCCGTGGGGAGATACGCAGTATTTT.

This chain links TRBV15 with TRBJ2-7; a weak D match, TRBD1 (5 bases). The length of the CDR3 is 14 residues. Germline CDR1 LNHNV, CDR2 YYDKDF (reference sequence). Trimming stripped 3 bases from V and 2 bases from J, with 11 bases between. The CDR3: CATSRDTLTYEQYV. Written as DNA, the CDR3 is TGTGCCACCAGCAGGGACACCCTAACCTACGAGCAGTACGTC.

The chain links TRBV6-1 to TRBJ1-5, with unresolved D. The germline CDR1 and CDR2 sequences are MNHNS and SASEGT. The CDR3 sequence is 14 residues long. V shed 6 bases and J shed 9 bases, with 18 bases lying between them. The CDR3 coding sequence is TGTGCCAGCAGGAGGCAGCCGGAGTTACCGCCCCAGCATTTT. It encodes CASRRQPELPPQHF.

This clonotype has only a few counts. CDR3 sequence (DNA): TGTGCCAGCAGCTTAGATCCCCAGACCGGGGAGCTGTTTTTT. It encodes CASSLDPQTGELFF. V usage is TRBV11-3 and J usage is TRBJ2-2; D ambiguous. This CDR3 has 14 residues. Deletions cut 0 bases from V and 5 bases from J, with 7 bases between. Germline lookup yields CDR1 SGHNT and CDR2 YENEEA.

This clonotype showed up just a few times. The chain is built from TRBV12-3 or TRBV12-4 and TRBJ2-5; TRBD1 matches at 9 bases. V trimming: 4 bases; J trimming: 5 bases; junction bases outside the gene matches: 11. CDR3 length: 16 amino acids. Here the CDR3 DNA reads TGTGCCAGCAGTTCTAATCCGGGACAGGGTGCGGAGACCCAGTACTTC. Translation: CASSSNPGQGAETQYF.

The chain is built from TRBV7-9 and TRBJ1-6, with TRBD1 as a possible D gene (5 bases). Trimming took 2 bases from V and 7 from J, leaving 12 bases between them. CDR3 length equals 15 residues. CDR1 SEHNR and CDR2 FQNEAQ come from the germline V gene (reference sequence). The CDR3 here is CASSLSQEGNSPLHF. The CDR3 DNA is TGTGCCAGCAGCTTATCTCAGGAGGGGAATTCACCCCTCCACTTT. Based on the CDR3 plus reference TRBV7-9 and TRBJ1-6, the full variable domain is DTGVSQNPRHKITKRGQNVTFRCDPISEHNRLYWYRQTLGQGPEFLTYFQNEAQLEKSRLLSDRFSAERPKGSFSTLEIQRTEQGDSAMYLCASSLSQEGNSPLHFGNGTRLTVT.

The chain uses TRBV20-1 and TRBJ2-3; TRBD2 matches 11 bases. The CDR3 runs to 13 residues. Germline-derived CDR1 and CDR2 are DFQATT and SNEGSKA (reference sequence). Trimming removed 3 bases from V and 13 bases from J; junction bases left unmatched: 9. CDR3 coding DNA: TGCAGTGCTAGTCCATCCGCGACTAGCGGGGAGTATTTT. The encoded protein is CSASPSATSGEYF.

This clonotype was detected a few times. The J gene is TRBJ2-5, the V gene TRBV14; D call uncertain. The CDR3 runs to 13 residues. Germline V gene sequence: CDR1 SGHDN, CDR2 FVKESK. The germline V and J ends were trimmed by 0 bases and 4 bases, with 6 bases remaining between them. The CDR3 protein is CASSQDVGETQYF. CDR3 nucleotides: TGTGCCAGCAGCCAAGACGTGGGAGAGACCCAGTACTTC.

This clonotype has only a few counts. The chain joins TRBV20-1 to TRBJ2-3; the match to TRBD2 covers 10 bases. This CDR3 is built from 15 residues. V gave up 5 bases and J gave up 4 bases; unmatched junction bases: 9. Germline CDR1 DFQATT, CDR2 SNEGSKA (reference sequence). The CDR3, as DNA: TGCAGTGCTCGGCCGGTAGCGGGAGGTGCAGATACGCAGTATTTT. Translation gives CSARPVAGGADTQYF.

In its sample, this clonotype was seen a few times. The CDR3 bases are TGCAGTGCTAGAGACCCCTCGACAGGTCCGGACACCGGGGAGCTGTTTTTT. Translation: CSARDPSTGPDTGELFF. This rearrangement joins TRBV20-1 to TRBJ2-2; D might be TRBD1 (6 bases). This CDR3 has 17 amino acids. In germline, CDR1 is DFQATT, CDR2 SNEGSKA (reference sequence). Trimming cost V 0 bases and J 3 bases, with 17 bases left between them.